A selection of T cell receptor beta chains follows, all from one sample in a study of early T cells in non-severe SARS-CoV-2 infection. TCRdb processed the 5' RACE reads anew with MiXCR; each CDR3 protein has one entry. The table shows about 90,000 distinct CDR3 sequences, with about an eighth occurring only once. This material consisted of whole blood, taken at baseline. The receptors stem from an adult who was a healthcare worker with PCR-confirmed SARS-CoV-2 infection or an uninfected control (not recorded which). The CDR3 runs from the conserved cysteine through the conserved F or W. A D gene is named only where the DNA matches it firmly.

>.|TRBJ1-2|TRBV2
CASSETHETAYGYTF
>.|TRBJ1-1|TRBV12-3/TRBV12-4
CASRGTAEAFF
>TRBD1|TRBJ2-5|TRBV15
CATSRDDKGQNQETQYF
>.|TRBJ1-1|TRBV5-4
CASSTDRWNTEAFF
>.|TRBJ2-1|TRBV2
CASSEGTEPYNEQFF
>.|TRBJ2-1|TRBV18
CASSPNNEQFF
>TRBD1|TRBJ1-6|TRBV28
CASSFDREYNSPLHF
>.|TRBJ1-1|TRBV5-1
CASRLDSPGDTEAFF
>TRBD1|TRBJ1-2|TRBV6-2/TRBV6-3
CASSGQGNYGYTF
>.|TRBJ1-1|TRBV9
CASNEGGEMNTEAFF
>TRBD1|TRBJ1-1|TRBV11-3
CASSVQGPGTEAFF
>.|TRBJ1-5|TRBV6-1
CASSEAPRVHRAQPQHF
>TRBD2|TRBJ2-1|TRBV20-1
CSARGSSGPGNEQFF
>.|TRBJ1-1|TRBV11-3
CASSLSVGYTEAFF
>.|TRBJ1-1|TRBV18
CASSPGGIDEAFF
>.|TRBJ1-1|TRBV28
CASSLPGRGVKAFF
>TRBD2|TRBJ2-3|TRBV20-1
CSARVAGGWADTQYF
>.|TRBJ2-1|TRBV12-5
CASGPGVTYNEQFF
>.|TRBJ1-1|TRBV29-1
CSVEPRLAGGAFF
>.|TRBJ1-1|TRBV3-1
CASSHTRGRGTEAFF
>.|TRBJ2-1|TRBV12-3/TRBV12-4
CASSPTGTPEDEQFF
>TRBD2|TRBJ2-7|TRBV20-1
CSALLPGLAGNYEQYF
>.|TRBJ1-6|TRBV18
CASSPPPGEPADSPLHF
>.|TRBJ2-1|TRBV15
CATSRGPVALDNEQFF
>TRBD2|TRBJ2-3|TRBV18
CASSPLTSGADADTQYF
>TRBD1|TRBJ2-6|TRBV30
CAWSGRAGGQSGANVLTF
>TRBD1|TRBJ1-2|TRBV29-1
CSVRSGQGYGYTF
>TRBD2|TRBJ2-1|TRBV5-4
CASRRGTSGTYNEQFF
>.|TRBJ1-3|TRBV20-1
CSARTGNSGNTIYF